These 24 T cell receptor beta chains originate from one sample sequenced in a study of PD-L1 blockade in urothelial cancer. Produced via immunoSEQ multiplex PCR; TCRdb's table is partial and in-frame only. The data hold around 51,000 clones, with 86% observed a single time. Sequenced here: PBMCs, sampled around atezolizumab (anti-PD-L1) treatment. Receptors originate from a man between 60 and 70 years old with urothelial cancer.

Only one count was recorded for this clone. V usage is TRBV6-6 and J usage is TRBJ2-2; no clear D gene. The germline V gene has CDR1 MNHNY and CDR2 SVGAGI (reference sequence). The CDR3 totals 15 residues. V gave up 7 bases and J gave up 1 base, with 13 bases separating them. The CDR3 nucleotides read TGTGCCAGCAAAAACGGTCTCCTGAACACCGGGGAGCTGTTTTTT. Translated, it gives CASKNGLLNTGELFF.

The chain recombines TRBV7-2 with TRBJ2-1; tentatively, D is TRBD2 (5 bases). The CDR3 has 17 residues. Germline CDR1 reads SGHTA; CDR2 reads FQGNSA. Trimming pared 1 base from V and 2 bases from J, leaving 15 bases between. CDR3 nucleotides: TGTGCCAGCAGCTTAGGAAGCGGTCCAGGACCCTACAATGAGCAGTTCTTC. Protein product: CASSLGSGPGPYNEQFF.

The V gene is TRBV6-1, the J gene TRBJ2-6; D unclear. From germline, CDR1 is MNHNS and CDR2 SASEGT. The V gene lost 2 bases and the J gene lost 0 bases, with 8 bases spanning the gap. The CDR3 has 16 amino acids. CDR3: CASSEHPSSGANVLTF. DNA for the CDR3: TGTGCCAGCAGTGAACATCCATCCTCTGGGGCCAACGTCCTGACTTTC.

The J gene is TRBJ1-1, the V gene TRBV18, with 8 bases lining up with TRBD1. Per the germline V gene, CDR1 is KGHSH and CDR2 is LQKENI. The CDR3 spans 16 residues. V dropped 4 bases and J dropped 5; count of bases not matched to a gene: 12. CDR3 in DNA: TGTGCCAGCTCACTTTTGCAGGGGGCGACGAGTACTGAAGCTTTCTTT. Protein: CASSLLQGATSTEAFF.

The genes are TRBV2 and TRBJ1-4; D not resolved. The germline CDR1 and CDR2 sequences are SNHLY and FYNNEI. The CDR3 runs to 13 residues. V lost 10 bases, J lost 7 bases, and 16 bases lay in between. Written as DNA, the CDR3 is TGTGCCACCCGGGTGCAGATCCCTGAAAAACTGTTTTTT. Amino acid sequence: CATRVQIPEKLFF.

The gene calls are TRBV6-1 and TRBJ1-5, with 7 bases identical to TRBD1. Germline V gene sequence: CDR1 MNHNS, CDR2 SASEGT. The J segment lost 3 bases and the V segment lost 6 bases, leaving 5 bases of the junction unmatched. CDR3 size: 14 residues. The chain's CDR3 is CASRTTGDNQPQHF. For the CDR3, the DNA is TGTGCCAGCAGGACTACAGGGGACAATCAGCCCCAGCATTTT.

The V and J genes are TRBV7-2 and TRBJ2-7; TRBD1 aligns across 7 bases. V lost 5 bases to trimming and J lost 6 bases; unmatched junction nucleotides: 10. CDR1 is SGHTA, CDR2 FQGNSA, per germline. CDR3 size: 14 residues. CDR3 sequence reads: CASSRGGKGVEQYF. The CDR3 DNA follows: TGTGCCAGCAGCAGAGGGGGCAAAGGTGTCGAGCAGTACTTC.

The chain carries TRBV6-5 and TRBJ1-1; D possibly corresponds to TRBD1 (5 bases). The CDR3 totals 14 residues. Germline CDR1 and CDR2: MNHEY and SVGAGI. V was shortened by 6 bases and J by 4 bases, with 15 bases between the two germline ends. The CDR3 nucleotides are TGTGCCAGCAGGCTTCACCAGGGTTTCACTGAAGCTTTCTTT. Encoded protein: CASRLHQGFTEAFF.

This clone was detected only a few times. The rearrangement links TRBV5-1 to TRBJ2-7; tentatively, D is TRBD1 (6 bases). Trimming removed 0 bases at V and 2 bases at J, with 9 bases between. The germline V gene encodes CDR1 SGHRS and CDR2 YFSETQ. This CDR3 has 14 residues. The CDR3 DNA follows: TGCGCCAGCAGCTTGGCAGGACAGCCCTACGAGCAGTACTTC. Translation gives CASSLAGQPYEQYF.

Only a few counts were recorded for this clone. CDR3 nucleotide sequence: TGTGCCAGCAGTTCCACGGGACAGGGCATTCAGCCCCAGCATTTT. Residues: CASSSTGQGIQPQHF. This sequence joins TRBV6-5 and TRBJ1-5, with 9 nucleotides matching TRBD1. CDR1 and CDR2 from the germline V gene are MNHEY and SVGAGI. CDR3 length: 15 amino acids. With V trimmed by 4 bases and J by 6 bases, 7 bases remained unmatched.

The J gene is TRBJ2-7, the V gene TRBV7-2; 7 bases match TRBD2. This CDR3 comprises 14 residues. Per germline, CDR1 SGHTA and CDR2 FQGNSA. V dropped 5 bases and J dropped 3; count of bases not matched to a gene: 7. Here the CDR3 reads CASSPRDYDYEQYF. CDR3 nucleotide sequence: TGTGCCAGCAGCCCTCGGGACTACGACTACGAGCAGTACTTC. Full variable domain (rest looked up from reference TRBV7-2 and TRBJ2-7): GAGVSQSPSNKVTEKGKDVELRCDPISGHTALYWYRQSLGQGLEFLIYFQGNSAPDKSGLPSDRFSAERTGGSVSTLTIQRTQQEDSAVYLCASSPRDYDYEQYFGPGTRLTVT.

The rearrangement links TRBV2 to TRBJ1-5; D is unresolved. The length of the CDR3 is 17 residues. Germline V gives CDR1 SNHLY, CDR2 FYNNEI. V lost 4 bases and J lost 4, with 20 bases in between. This CDR3 reads CASSVSLGGPPNQPQHF. The CDR3, as DNA: TGTGCCAGCAGTGTTTCTTTGGGAGGCCCCCCGAATCAGCCCCAGCATTTT.

J is TRBJ1-2 and V is TRBV25-1, with 9 bases aligning to TRBD1. Trimming at V came to 3 bases and at J to 0 bases, leaving 8 bases not matched to a gene. The CDR3 covers 17 residues. Germline-derived CDR1 and CDR2 are MGHDK and SYGVNS. The CDR3 nucleotides read TGTGCCAGCAGTGACACACAGGGGGCCTGGGCTAACTATGGCTACACCTTC. As protein: CASSDTQGAWANYGYTF.

The chain links TRBV27 to TRBJ2-1, with 7 bases that match TRBD1. Looked up from germline, CDR1 is MNHEY and CDR2 is SMNVEV (reference sequence). The CDR3 runs to 15 residues. V was pared by 4 bases and J by 4 bases, with 7 bases of the junction left unmatched. CDR3 loop: CASSYSGTVYNEQFF. The CDR3, as DNA: TGTGCCAGCAGTTACTCCGGGACAGTTTACAATGAGCAGTTCTTC.

The V gene is TRBV28, the J gene TRBJ1-4, with 9 bases matching TRBD1. V lost 7 bases to trimming and J lost 0 bases; unmatched junction nucleotides: 3. Germline CDR1 is MDHEN and CDR2 is SYDVKM. The CDR3 spans 15 residues. The CDR3 bases are TGTGCCAGCACCTGGGACAGGGCAACTAATGAAAAACTGTTTTTT. Its protein is CASTWDRATNEKLFF.

This chain connects TRBV11-3 to TRBJ2-7; TRBD2 matches at 7 bases. Looked up from germline, CDR1 is SGHNT and CDR2 is YENEEA. J lost 2 bases, V lost 1 base, and 2 bases had no gene match. The length of the CDR3 is 14 residues. CDR3 sequence: CASSLGGGTYEQYF. CDR3 bases: TGTGCCAGCAGCTTAGGGGGGGGAACCTACGAGCAGTACTTC.

The chain is built from TRBV7-3 and TRBJ1-2; tentative D call: TRBD1 (6 bases). Deletions cut 1 base from V and 2 bases from J, with 11 bases between. Germline-derived CDR1 and CDR2 are SGHTA and FQGTGA. CDR3 length: 15 residues. CDR3 amino acids: CASSLKRTGNYGYTF. In nucleotides, the CDR3 is TGTGCCAGCAGCTTAAAAAGAACAGGGAACTATGGCTACACCTTC.

The table lists this clone with a count of one. J is TRBJ2-3 and V is TRBV5-4, with TRBD1 matching 7 bases. The CDR3 is made up of 16 amino acids. With V trimmed by 3 bases and J by 0 bases, 7 bases remained unmatched. The germline gives CDR1 SGHNT, CDR2 YYREEE (reference sequence). The CDR3 sequence is CASSSYRGLSTDTQYF. CDR3 nucleotides: TGTGCCAGCAGCTCTTACAGGGGATTGAGCACAGATACGCAGTATTTT. The variable domain in full, completed from reference TRBV5-4 and TRBJ2-3, reads ETGVTQSPTHLIKTRGQQVTLRCSSQSGHNTVSWYQQALGQGPQFIFQYYREEENGRGNFPPRFSGLQFPNYSSELNVNALELDDSALYLCASSSYRGLSTDTQYFGPGTRLTVL.

The chain is built from TRBV19 and TRBJ1-5; D remains ambiguous. Trimming removed 7 bases at V and 0 bases at J, with 10 bases between. The CDR3 has 14 residues. Germline-derived CDR1 and CDR2 are LNHDA and SQIVND (reference sequence). The CDR3 DNA reads as TGTGCCAGTAACCTAGCGGATAGCAATCAGCCCCAGCATTTT. It yields the protein CASNLADSNQPQHF.

J is TRBJ2-1 and V is TRBV29-1, with 8 nucleotides matching TRBD2. The length of the CDR3 is 16 residues. The V gene end was trimmed by 3 bases and the J gene end by 0 bases; junction bases not matched to a gene: 7. The germline V gene encodes CDR1 SQVTM and CDR2 ANQGSEA. The CDR3 nucleotides read TGCAGCGTTGAGGGGGCCAGCGGGGGCTCCTACAATGAGCAGTTCTTC. Protein: CSVEGASGGSYNEQFF.

The sample holds one count of this clone. This sequence joins TRBV18 and TRBJ2-5; 8 positions agree with TRBD1. This CDR3 has 15 amino acids. With V trimmed by 4 bases and J by 1 base, 5 bases remained unmatched. Germline-derived CDR1 and CDR2 are KGHSH and LQKENI. The CDR3 DNA is TGTGCCAGCTCACGAGGGACAGGCGGCCAAGAGACCCAGTACTTC. It specifies CASSRGTGGQETQYF.

V gene TRBV15 combines with J gene TRBJ2-7; D possibly corresponds to TRBD1 (5 bases). V lost 1 base and J 4 bases, leaving 20 bases between the germline ends. The CDR3 is 17 amino acids. Germline lookup yields CDR1 LNHNV and CDR2 YYDKDF (reference sequence). Here the CDR3 DNA reads TGTGCCACCAGCAGAGCGGGTCCCCAGGGTAAAGTTTACGAGCAGTACTTC. Translating it yields CATSRAGPQGKVYEQYF.

V gene TRBV4-2 combines with J gene TRBJ2-1; D may be TRBD2 (5 bases). There are 16 residues in the CDR3. The V gene lost 1 base and the J gene lost 7 bases, with 17 bases spanning the gap. CDR1 and CDR2 from the germline V gene are LGHNA and YNFKEQ. This CDR3 reads CASSQANLATGNEQFF. In nucleotides, the CDR3 is TGTGCCAGCAGCCAAGCGAACTTAGCGACCGGGAATGAGCAGTTCTTC.

The V and J genes are TRBV19 and TRBJ2-6; 9 bases match TRBD1. J gave up 0 bases and V 6 bases, and 9 bases lay outside the gene matches. The CDR3 totals 18 residues. Germline CDR1 is LNHDA and CDR2 is SQIVND (reference sequence). DNA of the CDR3: TGTGCCAGTAGGACCGGGACAGGGAGCGGCTCTGGGGCCAACGTCCTGACTTTC. Translating it yields CASRTGTGSGSGANVLTF.